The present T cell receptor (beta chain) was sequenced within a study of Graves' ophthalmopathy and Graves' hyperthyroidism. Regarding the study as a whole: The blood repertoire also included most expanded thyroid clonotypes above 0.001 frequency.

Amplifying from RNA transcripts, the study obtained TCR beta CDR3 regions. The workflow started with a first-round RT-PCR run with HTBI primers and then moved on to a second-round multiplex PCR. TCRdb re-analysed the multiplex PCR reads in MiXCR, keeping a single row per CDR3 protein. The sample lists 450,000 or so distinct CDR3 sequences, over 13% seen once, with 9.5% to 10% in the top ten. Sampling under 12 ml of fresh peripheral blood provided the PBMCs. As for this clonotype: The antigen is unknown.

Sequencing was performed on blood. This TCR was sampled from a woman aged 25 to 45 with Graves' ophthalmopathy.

The CDR3 loop is CASSQGPGTGGYTF. Here the CDR3 DNA reads TGTGCCAGCAGCCAAGGTCCTGGGACTGGGGGCTACACCTTC. V and J are TRBV3-1 and TRBJ1-2; possibly TRBD1 for D (5 bases). CDR3 length: 14 amino acids. Trimming left V 1 base short and J 8 bases short, with 14 bases between. The germline V gene encodes CDR1 LGHDT and CDR2 YNNKEL (reference sequence).